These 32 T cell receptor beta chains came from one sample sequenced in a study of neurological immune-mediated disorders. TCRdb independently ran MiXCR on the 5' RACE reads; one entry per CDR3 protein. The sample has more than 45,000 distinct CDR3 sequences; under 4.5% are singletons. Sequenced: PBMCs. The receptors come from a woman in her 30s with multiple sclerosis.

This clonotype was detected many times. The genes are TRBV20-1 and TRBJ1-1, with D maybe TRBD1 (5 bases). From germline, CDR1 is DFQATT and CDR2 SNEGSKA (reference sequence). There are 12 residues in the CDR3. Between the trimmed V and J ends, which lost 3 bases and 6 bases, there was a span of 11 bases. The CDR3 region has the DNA TGCAGTGCTAGGCATACGGGGGCTGAAGCTTTCTTT. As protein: CSARHTGAEAFF.

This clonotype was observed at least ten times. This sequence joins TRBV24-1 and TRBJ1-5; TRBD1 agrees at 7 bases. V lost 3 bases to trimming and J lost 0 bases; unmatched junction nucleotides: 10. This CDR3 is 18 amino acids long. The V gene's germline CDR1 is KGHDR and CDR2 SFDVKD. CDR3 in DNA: TGTGCCACCAGTGATACCTTCGGGACAGCTTATAGCAATCAGCCCCAGCATTTT. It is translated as CATSDTFGTAYSNQPQHF.

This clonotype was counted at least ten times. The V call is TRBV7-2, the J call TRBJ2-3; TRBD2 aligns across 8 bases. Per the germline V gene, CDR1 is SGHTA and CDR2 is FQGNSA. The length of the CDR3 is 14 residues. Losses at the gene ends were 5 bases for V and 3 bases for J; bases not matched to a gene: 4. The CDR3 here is CASSMGLVTDTQYF. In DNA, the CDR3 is TGTGCCAGCAGCATGGGACTAGTGACAGATACGCAGTATTTT.

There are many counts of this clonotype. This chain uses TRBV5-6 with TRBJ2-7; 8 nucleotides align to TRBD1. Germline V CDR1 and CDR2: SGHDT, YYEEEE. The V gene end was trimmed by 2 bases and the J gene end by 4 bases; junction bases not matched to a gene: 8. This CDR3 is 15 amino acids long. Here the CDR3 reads CASSFGTGGEYEQYF. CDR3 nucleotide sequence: TGTGCCAGCAGCTTTGGGACAGGCGGCGAATACGAGCAGTACTTC.

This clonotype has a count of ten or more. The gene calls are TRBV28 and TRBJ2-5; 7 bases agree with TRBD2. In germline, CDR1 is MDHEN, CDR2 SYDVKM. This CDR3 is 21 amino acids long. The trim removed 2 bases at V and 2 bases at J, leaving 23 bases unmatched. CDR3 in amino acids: CASSLPLGVAGLGGLQETQYF. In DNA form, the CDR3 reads TGTGCCAGCAGTTTACCCCTCGGGGTAGCGGGTCTCGGTGGGCTACAAGAGACCCAGTACTTC.

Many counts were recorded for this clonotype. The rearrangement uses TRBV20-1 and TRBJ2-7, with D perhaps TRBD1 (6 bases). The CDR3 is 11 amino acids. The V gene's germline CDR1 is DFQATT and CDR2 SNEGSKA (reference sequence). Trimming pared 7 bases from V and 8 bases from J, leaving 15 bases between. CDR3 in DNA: TGCAGTGGTGGACCCCGGGACAAGCAGTACTTC. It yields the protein CSGGPRDKQYF.

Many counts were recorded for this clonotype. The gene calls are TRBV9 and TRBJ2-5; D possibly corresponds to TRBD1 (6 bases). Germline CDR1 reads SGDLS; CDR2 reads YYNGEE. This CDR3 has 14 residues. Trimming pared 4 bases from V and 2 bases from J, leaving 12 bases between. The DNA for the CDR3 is TGTGCCAGCAGCTTCCAGGGGACACAAGAGACCCAGTACTTC. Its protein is CASSFQGTQETQYF.

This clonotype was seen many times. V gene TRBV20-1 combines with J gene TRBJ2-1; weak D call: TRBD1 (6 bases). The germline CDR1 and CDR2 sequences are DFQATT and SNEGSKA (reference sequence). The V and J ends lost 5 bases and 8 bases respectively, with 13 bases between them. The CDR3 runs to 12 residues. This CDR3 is CSAGTGKDEQFF. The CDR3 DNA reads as TGCAGTGCTGGCACAGGGAAGGATGAGCAGTTCTTC.

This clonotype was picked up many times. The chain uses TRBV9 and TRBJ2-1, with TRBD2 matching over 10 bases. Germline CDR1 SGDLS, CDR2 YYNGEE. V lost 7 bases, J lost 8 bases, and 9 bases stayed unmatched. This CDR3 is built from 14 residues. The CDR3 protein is CASGKREGRDEQFF. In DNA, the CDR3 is TGTGCCAGCGGCAAGCGGGAGGGAAGGGATGAGCAGTTCTTC.

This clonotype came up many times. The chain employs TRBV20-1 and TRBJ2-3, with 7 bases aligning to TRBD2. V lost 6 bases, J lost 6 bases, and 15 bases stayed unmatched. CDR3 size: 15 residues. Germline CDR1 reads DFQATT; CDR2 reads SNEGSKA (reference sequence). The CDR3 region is CSATSTGLAVDTQYF. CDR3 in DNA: TGCAGTGCCACATCGACTGGGCTAGCGGTGGATACGCAGTATTTT.

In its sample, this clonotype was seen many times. For the CDR3, the DNA is TGTGCCAGCAGCAATTTTCCGGGACTAGATAATGAGCAGTTCTTC. Translation: CASSNFPGLDNEQFF. The chain employs TRBV11-2 and TRBJ2-1, with 8 positions matching TRBD2. Looked up from germline, CDR1 is SGHAT and CDR2 is FQNNGV. This CDR3 spans 15 amino acids. V was pared by 5 bases and J by 7 bases, with 10 bases of the junction left unmatched. Full variable domain (rest looked up from reference TRBV11-2 and TRBJ2-1): EAGVAQSPRYKIIEKRQSVAFWCNPISGHATLYWYQQILGQGPKLLIQFQNNGVVDDSQLPKDRFSAERLKGVDSTLKIQPAKLEDSAVYLCASSNFPGLDNEQFFGPGTRLTVL.

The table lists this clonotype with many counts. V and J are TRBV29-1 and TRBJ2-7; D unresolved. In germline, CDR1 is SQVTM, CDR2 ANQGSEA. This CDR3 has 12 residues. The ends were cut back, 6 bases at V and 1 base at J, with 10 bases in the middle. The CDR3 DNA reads TGCAGCGTCAGGACGGATTCCTACGAGCAGTACTTC. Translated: CSVRTDSYEQYF.

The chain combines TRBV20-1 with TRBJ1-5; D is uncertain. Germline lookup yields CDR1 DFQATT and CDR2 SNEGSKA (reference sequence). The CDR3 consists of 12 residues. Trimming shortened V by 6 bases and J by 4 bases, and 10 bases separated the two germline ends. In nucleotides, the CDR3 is TGCAGTGCCGCAAACCCGAATCAGCCCCAGCATTTT. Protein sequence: CSAANPNQPQHF.

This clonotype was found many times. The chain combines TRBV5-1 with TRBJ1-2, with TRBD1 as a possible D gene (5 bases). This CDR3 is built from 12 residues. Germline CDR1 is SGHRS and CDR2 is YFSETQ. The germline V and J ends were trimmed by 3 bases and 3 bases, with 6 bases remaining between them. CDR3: CASSSTDYGYTF. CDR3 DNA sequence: TGCGCCAGCAGCTCGACAGACTATGGCTACACCTTC.

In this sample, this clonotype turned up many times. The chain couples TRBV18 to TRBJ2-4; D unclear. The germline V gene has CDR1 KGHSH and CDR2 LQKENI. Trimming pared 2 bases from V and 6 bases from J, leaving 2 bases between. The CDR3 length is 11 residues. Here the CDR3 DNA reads TGTGCCAGCTCACCATCAAACATTCAGTACTTC. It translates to CASSPSNIQYF.

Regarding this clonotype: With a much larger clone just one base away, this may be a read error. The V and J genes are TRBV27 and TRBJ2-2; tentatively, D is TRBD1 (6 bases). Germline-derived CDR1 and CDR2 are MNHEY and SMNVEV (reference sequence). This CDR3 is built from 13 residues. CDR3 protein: CASSGWDTWELFF. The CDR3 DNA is TGTGCCAGCTCAGGGTGGGACACCTGGGAGCTGTTTTTT.

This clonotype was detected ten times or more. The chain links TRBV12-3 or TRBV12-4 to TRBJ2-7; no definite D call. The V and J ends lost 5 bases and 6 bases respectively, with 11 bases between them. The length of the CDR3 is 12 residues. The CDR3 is CASSPRSGEQYF. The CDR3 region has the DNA TGTGCCAGCAGTCCGCGGTCTGGCGAGCAGTACTTC.

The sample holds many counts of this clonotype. The CDR3 spells CSACPRAAYNEQFF. CDR3 DNA: TGCAGTGCTTGCCCTAGGGCCGCCTACAATGAGCAGTTCTTC. The J gene is TRBJ2-1, the V gene TRBV20-1, with D uncertain. The CDR3 totals 14 residues. Looked up from germline, CDR1 is DFQATT and CDR2 is SNEGSKA (reference sequence). Between the trimmed V and J ends, which lost 5 bases and 2 bases, there was a span of 13 bases.

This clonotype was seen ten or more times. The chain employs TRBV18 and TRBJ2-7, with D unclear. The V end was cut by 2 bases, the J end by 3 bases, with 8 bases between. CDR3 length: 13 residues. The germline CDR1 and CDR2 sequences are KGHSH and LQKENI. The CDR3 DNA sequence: TGTGCCAGCTCACCATCTGGGAACTACGAGCAGTACTTC. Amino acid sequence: CASSPSGNYEQYF. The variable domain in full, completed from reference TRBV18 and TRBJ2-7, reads NAGVMQNPRHLVRRRGQEARLRCSPMKGHSHVYWYRQLPEEGLKFMVYLQKENIIDESGMPKERFSAEFPKEGPSILRIQQVVRGDSAAYFCASSPSGNYEQYFGPGTRLTVT.

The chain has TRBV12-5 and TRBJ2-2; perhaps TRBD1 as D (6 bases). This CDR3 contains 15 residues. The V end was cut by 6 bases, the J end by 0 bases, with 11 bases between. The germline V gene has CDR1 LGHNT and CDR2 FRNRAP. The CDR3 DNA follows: TGTGCTAGTGGACCTGGACAGTCGAACACCGGGGAGCTGTTTTTT. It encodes CASGPGQSNTGELFF.

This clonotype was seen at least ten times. CDR3 DNA: TGCAGCGTTACAGGGGGCGCGGCCGGGGCCAACGTCCTGACTTTC. It is translated as CSVTGGAAGANVLTF. The gene calls are TRBV29-1 and TRBJ2-6, with 9 nucleotides matching TRBD1. V dropped 5 bases and J dropped 4; count of bases not matched to a gene: 6. CDR3 length: 15 amino acids. Germline V gene sequence: CDR1 SQVTM, CDR2 ANQGSEA.

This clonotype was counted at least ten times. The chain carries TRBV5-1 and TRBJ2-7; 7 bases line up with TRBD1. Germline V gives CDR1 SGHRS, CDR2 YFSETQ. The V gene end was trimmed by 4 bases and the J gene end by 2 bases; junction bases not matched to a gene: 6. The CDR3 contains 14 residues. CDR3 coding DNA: TGCGCCAGCAGCACCCAGACAGGGCCCTACGAGCAGTACTTC. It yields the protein CASSTQTGPYEQYF.

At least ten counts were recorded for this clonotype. The CDR3 spells CASSHSNEQFF. In nucleotides, the CDR3 is TGTGCCAGCAGCCACTCCAATGAGCAGTTCTTC. The gene calls are TRBV3-1 and TRBJ2-1, with no clear D. Trimming cost V 3 bases and J 6 bases, with 3 bases left between them. This CDR3 is built from 11 residues. The germline V gene has CDR1 LGHDT and CDR2 YNNKEL (reference sequence).

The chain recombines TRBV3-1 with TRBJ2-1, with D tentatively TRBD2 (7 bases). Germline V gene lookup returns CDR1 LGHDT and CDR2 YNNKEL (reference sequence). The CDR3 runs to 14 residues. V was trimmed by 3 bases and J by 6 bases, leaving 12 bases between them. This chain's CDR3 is CASSHGGGINEQFF. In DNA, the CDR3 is TGTGCCAGCAGCCACGGCGGGGGCATCAATGAGCAGTTCTTC.

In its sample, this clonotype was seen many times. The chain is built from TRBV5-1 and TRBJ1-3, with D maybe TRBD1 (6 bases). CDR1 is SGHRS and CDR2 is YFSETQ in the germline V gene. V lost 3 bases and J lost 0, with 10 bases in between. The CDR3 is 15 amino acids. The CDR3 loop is CASSSGAPSGNTIYF. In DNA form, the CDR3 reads TGCGCCAGCAGCTCAGGGGCCCCCTCTGGAAACACCATATATTTT.

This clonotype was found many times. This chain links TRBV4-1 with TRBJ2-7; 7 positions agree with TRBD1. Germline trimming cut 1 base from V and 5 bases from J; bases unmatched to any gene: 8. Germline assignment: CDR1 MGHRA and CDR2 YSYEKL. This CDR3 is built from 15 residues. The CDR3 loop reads CASSQVLQGFDEQYF. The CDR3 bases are TGCGCCAGCAGCCAAGTTTTACAGGGGTTTGACGAGCAGTACTTC.

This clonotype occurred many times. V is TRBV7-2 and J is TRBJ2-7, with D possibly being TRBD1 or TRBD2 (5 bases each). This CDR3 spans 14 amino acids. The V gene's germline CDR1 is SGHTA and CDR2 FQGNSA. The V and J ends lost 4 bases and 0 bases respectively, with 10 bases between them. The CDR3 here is CASSSIGASYEQYF. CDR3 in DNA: TGTGCCAGCAGCTCCATCGGGGCCTCCTACGAGCAGTACTTC.

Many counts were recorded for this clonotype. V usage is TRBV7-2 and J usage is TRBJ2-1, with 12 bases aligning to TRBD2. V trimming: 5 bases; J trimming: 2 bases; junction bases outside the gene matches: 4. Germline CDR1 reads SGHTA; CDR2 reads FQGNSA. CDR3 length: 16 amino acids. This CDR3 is CASSLWTSGTYNEQFF. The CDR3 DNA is TGTGCCAGCAGCCTGTGGACTAGCGGGACCTACAATGAGCAGTTCTTC.

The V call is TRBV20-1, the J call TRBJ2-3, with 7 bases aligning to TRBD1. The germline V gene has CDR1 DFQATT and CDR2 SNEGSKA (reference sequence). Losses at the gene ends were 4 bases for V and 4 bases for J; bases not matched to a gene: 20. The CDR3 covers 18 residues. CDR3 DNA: TGCAGTGCTAATTTCGGCCAACCGGGACAGAAGGTTCCAGATACGCAGTATTTT. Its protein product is CSANFGQPGQKVPDTQYF.

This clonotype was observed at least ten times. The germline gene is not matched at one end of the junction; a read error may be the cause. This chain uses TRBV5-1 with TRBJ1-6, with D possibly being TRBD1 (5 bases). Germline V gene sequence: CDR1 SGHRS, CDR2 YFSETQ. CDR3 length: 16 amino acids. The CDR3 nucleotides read TGCGCCAGCAGCTTGGCGGTGGGACGGCGGAATTCACCCCTCAACTTT. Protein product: CASSLAVGRRNSPLNF.

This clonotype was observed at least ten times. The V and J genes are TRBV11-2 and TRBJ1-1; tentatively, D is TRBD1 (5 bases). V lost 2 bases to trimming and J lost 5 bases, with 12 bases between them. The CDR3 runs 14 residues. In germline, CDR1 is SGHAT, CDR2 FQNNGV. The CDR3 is CASSLFRARTEAFF. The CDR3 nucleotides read TGTGCCAGCAGCTTATTCAGGGCCAGGACTGAAGCTTTCTTT.

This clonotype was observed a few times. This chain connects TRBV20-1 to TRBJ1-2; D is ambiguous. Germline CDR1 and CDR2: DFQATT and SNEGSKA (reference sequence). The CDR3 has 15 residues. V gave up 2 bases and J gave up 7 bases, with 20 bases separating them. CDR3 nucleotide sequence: TGCAGTGCTAGACCCTCCCTCGGGGATCGCGTTGGCTACACCTTC. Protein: CSARPSLGDRVGYTF.